This is a list of T cell receptor beta chains from one sample in a study of monozygotic twins with inflammatory bowel disease. From its re-call of the 5' RACE reads, TCRdb lists each CDR3 protein once, without DNA. The listing records around 450,000 distinct CDR3 sequences. Sequenced input: blood. The receptors derive from a human donor with ulcerative colitis or Crohn's disease, or a healthy co-twin of an affected twin (not recorded which). Each CDR3 is given with its conserved first and last residue.

j_gene	v_gene	CDR3aa
TRBJ2-5	TRBV10-3	CAIRGTGAQETQYF
TRBJ2-2	TRBV7-8	CASSLVARPLTGELFF
TRBJ1-1	TRBV29-1	CSVQDRGWDTEAFF
TRBJ2-3	TRBV18	CASSPGTGGADTQYF
TRBJ1-3	TRBV28	CASSSGGFGNTIYF
TRBJ2-3	TRBV7-2	CASSLTGRAYTDTQYF
TRBJ2-5	TRBV15	CATSVSREGPQETQYF
TRBJ1-1	TRBV11-2	CASSLRDRGARDTEAFF
TRBJ2-5	TRBV20-1	CSARDQGLQYQETQYF
TRBJ2-7	TRBV7-2	CASSLALGVEQYF
TRBJ2-4	TRBV3-1	CASSHSYAGDF
TRBJ1-1	TRBV3-1	CASSQAEGGAFF
TRBJ2-1	TRBV6-5	CASSYRPDRGNEQFF
TRBJ1-1	TRBV4-1	CASSQDIGKAEAFF
TRBJ2-5	TRBV10-3	CAISRGLETQYF
TRBJ1-6	TRBV18	CASSPQGANNSPLHF
TRBJ1-1	TRBV5-6	CASSSQAPPNTEAFF
TRBJ1-5	TRBV19	CASIDRASNQPQHF
TRBJ1-2	TRBV20-1	CSARESWTPNYGYTF
TRBJ1-5	TRBV7-2	CASSPGQVQPQHF
TRBJ1-2	TRBV19	CASTRDSGRANYGYTF
TRBJ2-1	TRBV18	CASSPQTDLYNEQFF
TRBJ2-1	TRBV20-1	CSARDLRLDEQFF
TRBJ2-3	TRBV10-3	CASITVTRDTQYF
TRBJ2-6	TRBV6-1	CASSPDLGANVLTF
TRBJ2-7	TRBV5-1	CASSSEVYEQYF
TRBJ2-1	TRBV5-1	CASSFGASYNEQFF
TRBJ2-2	TRBV5-6	CASSPGTGTSTGELFF
TRBJ1-1	TRBV4-2	CASSQATGGDTEAFF
TRBJ2-1	TRBV11-3	CASSLGGPLSYNEQFF
TRBJ2-7	TRBV7-3	CASSLQPGASYEQYF
TRBJ2-1	TRBV30	CACRQGDEQFF
TRBJ1-2	TRBV29-1	CSVAQGPNYGYTF
TRBJ2-3	TRBV20-1	CSASGPGMGTDTQYF
TRBJ2-1	TRBV7-2	CASSFTRLDEQFF
TRBJ2-7	TRBV29-1	CSVRGTGGFTEQYF
TRBJ2-7	TRBV5-1	CASSPGLAGGQFLYEQYF
TRBJ2-3	TRBV7-3	CASSTGARDTQYF